These 13 T cell receptor beta chains share one sample of origin, sequenced in a study of blood T cell repertoires in COVID-19. Using immunoSEQ multiplex PCR, the repertoire was profiled, and TCRdb retains in-frame clones only, with some absent. Here the sample spans about 300,000 clones, around 89% being singletons. The sequenced sample was peripheral blood. Source of these receptors: a man aged 18 to 30 who had recovered from COVID-19.

The chain carries TRBV10-3 and TRBJ2-7; 11 bases line up with TRBD2. Unmatched junction bases numbered 5, after V lost 6 bases and J lost 4 bases. CDR3 length equals 14 residues. Germline values: CDR1 ENHRY, CDR2 SYGVKD. This chain's CDR3 is CAIRMTSGAYEQYF. CDR3 nucleotides: TGTGCCATCAGGATGACTAGCGGGGCTTACGAGCAGTACTTC.

The chain links TRBV10-2 to TRBJ1-5; D may be TRBD1 (6 bases). Germline values: CDR1 WSHSY, CDR2 SAAADI. This CDR3 spans 14 amino acids. Trimming shortened V by 6 bases and J by 2 bases, and 11 bases separated the two germline ends. The CDR3 is CASRRQVGNQPQHF. The CDR3 DNA reads as TGCGCCAGCAGAAGACAGGTCGGCAATCAGCCCCAGCATTTT.

In this sample, this clone turned up once. The chain is built from TRBV6-2 or TRBV6-3 and TRBJ1-1; D not resolved. The CDR3 contains 14 residues. Between the trimmed V and J ends, which lost 5 bases and 3 bases, there was a span of 13 bases. CDR1 MNHEY and CDR2 SVGEGT come from the germline V gene. Here the CDR3 DNA reads TGTGCCAGCAGTCTCTATCACGGGGACACTGAAGCTTTCTTT. The encoded protein is CASSLYHGDTEAFF.

The J gene is TRBJ1-1, the V gene TRBV6-5; D is undetermined. Germline V lookup: CDR1 MNHEY, CDR2 SVGAGI. V dropped 8 bases and J dropped 1 base, with 5 bases sitting between them. The CDR3 sequence is 11 residues long. CDR3 bases: TGTGCCAGCTACAGGAACACTGAAGCTTTCTTT. Protein sequence: CASYRNTEAFF.

This chain connects TRBV6-2 or TRBV6-3 to TRBJ2-7; 8 bases match TRBD1. The CDR3 consists of 15 residues. Germline values: CDR1 MNHEY, CDR2 SVGEGT. The ends lost 4 bases at V and 3 bases at J; junction bases unmatched: 8. The CDR3 loop reads CASSSDRESLYEQYF. CDR3 DNA sequence: TGTGCCAGCAGTTCGGACAGGGAATCTCTCTACGAGCAGTACTTC.

This chain joins TRBV29-1 and TRBJ2-7; 7 bases fit TRBD2. Germline V gene data show CDR1 as SQVTM and CDR2 as ANQGSEA. Trimming took 3 bases from V and 6 from J; bases not matched to a gene: 14. The CDR3 extends over 15 amino acids. CDR3 region: CSVEYLTAGAREQYF. CDR3 in DNA: TGCAGCGTTGAGTATTTGACGGCGGGAGCTCGCGAGCAGTACTTC.

The genes are TRBV14 and TRBJ2-7; perhaps TRBD1 as D (5 bases). V lost 6 bases and J 1 base, leaving 10 bases between the germline ends. The V gene's germline CDR1 is SGHDN and CDR2 FVKESK. This CDR3 comprises 13 residues. The CDR3 reads CASRMQGSYEQYF. The DNA of the CDR3 is TGTGCCAGCAGAATGCAGGGATCCTACGAGCAGTACTTC.

The V and J genes are TRBV19 and TRBJ1-2, with D possibly matching TRBD1 (6 bases). Deletions cut 6 bases from V and 4 bases from J, with 18 bases between. CDR1 is LNHDA and CDR2 is SQIVND in the germline V gene (reference sequence). CDR3 length: 15 amino acids. The CDR3 DNA reads TGTGCCAGTAGCGTCGCGACAGGTTTTGCCTATGGCTACACCTTC. This translates into CASSVATGFAYGYTF.

The rearrangement joins TRBV5-5 to TRBJ2-7, with TRBD1 matching 7 bases. V trimming: 5 bases; J trimming: 2 bases; junction bases outside the gene matches: 4. Germline V gives CDR1 SGHKS, CDR2 YYEKEE (reference sequence). The CDR3 is 13 residues long. CDR3 DNA sequence: TGTGCCAGCAGACTTACAGGGGCCTACGAGCAGTACTTC. Its protein is CASRLTGAYEQYF.

V usage is TRBV13 and J usage is TRBJ2-1, with a weak D call TRBD2 (5 bases). The CDR3 has 15 residues. Trimming removed 5 bases at V and 4 bases at J, with 15 bases between. Germline V gene sequence: CDR1 PRHDT, CDR2 FYEKMQ (reference sequence). The CDR3, as DNA: TGTGCCAGCAGCGGTGGCGGGTTGCGATACAATGAGCAGTTCTTC. Translation: CASSGGGLRYNEQFF.

The chain recombines TRBV9 with TRBJ2-3; D perhaps matches TRBD2 (6 bases). The CDR3 is 16 residues long. V was pared by 4 bases and J by 2 bases, with 17 bases between. The germline CDR1 and CDR2 sequences are SGDLS and YYNGEE. This chain's CDR3 is CASSPTPGLSTDTQYF. CDR3 DNA: TGTGCCAGCAGCCCCACTCCGGGACTTTCCACAGATACGCAGTATTTT.

The chain couples TRBV7-9 to TRBJ1-2; D gene unclear. Trimming removed 6 bases from V and 5 bases from J, with 10 bases in between. This CDR3 spans 12 amino acids. The V gene's germline CDR1 is SEHNR and CDR2 FQNEAQ (reference sequence). CDR3 coding DNA: TGTGCCAGCAGTAGAGAGCCGTATGGCTACACCTTC. Its translation is CASSREPYGYTF.

V gene TRBV7-9 combines with J gene TRBJ2-5; 7 bases are shared with TRBD1. CDR1 is SEHNR, CDR2 FQNEAQ, per germline (reference sequence). After removal of 3 bases from V and 4 bases from J, the junction contained 8 bases not matched to a gene. The CDR3 contains 15 residues. This chain's CDR3 is CASSFAWGTAETQYF. In DNA, the CDR3 is TGTGCCAGCAGCTTTGCTTGGGGGACAGCAGAGACCCAGTACTTC.